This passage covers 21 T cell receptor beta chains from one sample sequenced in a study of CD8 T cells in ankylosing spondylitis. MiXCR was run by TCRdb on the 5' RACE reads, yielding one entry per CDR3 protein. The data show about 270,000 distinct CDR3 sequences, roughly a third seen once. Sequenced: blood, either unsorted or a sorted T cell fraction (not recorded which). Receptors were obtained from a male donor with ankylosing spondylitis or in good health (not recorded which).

The CDR3 is CSARSTGKDTQYF. The CDR3 DNA reads as TGCAGTGCTAGGTCCACAGGGAAGGATACGCAGTATTTT. The V gene is TRBV20-1, the J gene TRBJ2-3; weak D call: TRBD1 (6 bases). V lost 3 bases and J 6 bases, leaving 13 bases between the germline ends. CDR1 is DFQATT and CDR2 is SNEGSKA in the germline V gene (reference sequence). The CDR3 has 13 residues.

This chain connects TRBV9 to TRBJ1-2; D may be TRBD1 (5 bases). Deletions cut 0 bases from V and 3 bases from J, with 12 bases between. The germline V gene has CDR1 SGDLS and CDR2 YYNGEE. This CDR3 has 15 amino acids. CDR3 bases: TGTGCCAGCAGCGTAGCGACAGATATAGACTATGGCTACACCTTC. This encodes CASSVATDIDYGYTF.

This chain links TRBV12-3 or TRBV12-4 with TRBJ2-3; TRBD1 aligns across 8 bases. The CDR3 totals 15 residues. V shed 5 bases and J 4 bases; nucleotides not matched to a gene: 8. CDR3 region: CASSLGQGAADTQYF. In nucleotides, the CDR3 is TGTGCCAGCAGTCTCGGACAGGGTGCGGCAGATACGCAGTATTTT.

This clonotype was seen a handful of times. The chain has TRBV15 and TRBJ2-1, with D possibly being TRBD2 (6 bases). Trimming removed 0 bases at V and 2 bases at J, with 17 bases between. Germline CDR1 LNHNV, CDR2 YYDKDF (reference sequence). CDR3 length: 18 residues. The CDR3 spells CATSRDPPRGFAYNEQFF. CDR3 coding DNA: TGTGCCACCAGCAGAGATCCGCCCCGGGGGTTCGCCTACAATGAGCAGTTCTTC.

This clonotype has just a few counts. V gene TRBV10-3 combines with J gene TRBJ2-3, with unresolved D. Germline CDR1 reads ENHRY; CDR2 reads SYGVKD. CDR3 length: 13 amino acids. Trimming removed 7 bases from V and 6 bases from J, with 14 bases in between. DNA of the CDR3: TGTGCCATCAAGGGTGTGAGTCGGGATACGCAGTATTTT. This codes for CAIKGVSRDTQYF.

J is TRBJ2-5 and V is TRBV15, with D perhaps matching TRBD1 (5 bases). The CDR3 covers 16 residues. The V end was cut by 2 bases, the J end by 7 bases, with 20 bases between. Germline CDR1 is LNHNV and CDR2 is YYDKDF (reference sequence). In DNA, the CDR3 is TGTGCCACCAGCAGATTCCGGTCCCAGACTCAGGGGACCCAGTACTTC. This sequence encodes CATSRFRSQTQGTQYF.

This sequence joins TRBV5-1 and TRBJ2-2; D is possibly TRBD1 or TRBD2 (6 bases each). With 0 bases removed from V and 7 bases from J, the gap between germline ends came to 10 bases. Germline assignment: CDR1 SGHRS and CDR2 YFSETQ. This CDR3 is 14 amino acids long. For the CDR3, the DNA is TGCGCCAGCAGCTTGGCAGGGGAGGACGGGGAGCTGTTTTTT. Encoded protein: CASSLAGEDGELFF.

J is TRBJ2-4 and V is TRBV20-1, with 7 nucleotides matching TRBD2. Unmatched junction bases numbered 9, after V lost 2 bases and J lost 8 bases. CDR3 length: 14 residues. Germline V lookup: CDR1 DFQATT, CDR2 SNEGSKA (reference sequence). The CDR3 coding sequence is TGCAGTGCTAGACCCCGGGGAGGGCTGGACATTCAGTACTTC. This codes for CSARPRGGLDIQYF.

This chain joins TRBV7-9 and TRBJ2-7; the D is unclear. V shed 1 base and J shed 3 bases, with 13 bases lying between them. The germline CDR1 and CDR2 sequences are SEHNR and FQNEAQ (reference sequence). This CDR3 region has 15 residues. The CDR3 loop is CASSLGGPLYYEQYF. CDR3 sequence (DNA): TGTGCCAGCAGCTTAGGTGGGCCCCTCTACTACGAGCAGTACTTC.

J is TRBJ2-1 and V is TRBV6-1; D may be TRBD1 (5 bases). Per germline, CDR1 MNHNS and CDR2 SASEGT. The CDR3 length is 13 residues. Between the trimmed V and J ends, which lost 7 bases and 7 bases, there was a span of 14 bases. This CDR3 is CASTRVRVNEQFF. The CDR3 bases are TGTGCCAGCACAAGAGTCAGGGTGAATGAGCAGTTCTTC.

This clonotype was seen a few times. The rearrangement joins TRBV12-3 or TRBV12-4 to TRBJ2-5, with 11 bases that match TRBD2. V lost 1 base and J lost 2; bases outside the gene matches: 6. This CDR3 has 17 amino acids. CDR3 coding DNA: TGTGCCAGCAGTTTAGTAGGTGGGACTAGCGGACAAGAGACCCAGTACTTC. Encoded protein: CASSLVGGTSGQETQYF.

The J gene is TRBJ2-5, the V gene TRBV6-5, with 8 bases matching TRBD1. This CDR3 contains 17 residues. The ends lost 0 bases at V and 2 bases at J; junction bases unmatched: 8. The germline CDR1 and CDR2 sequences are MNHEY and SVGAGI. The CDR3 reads CASSYSLAGGLQETQYF. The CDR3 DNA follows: TGTGCCAGCAGTTACTCTTTGGCAGGGGGCCTTCAAGAGACCCAGTACTTC.

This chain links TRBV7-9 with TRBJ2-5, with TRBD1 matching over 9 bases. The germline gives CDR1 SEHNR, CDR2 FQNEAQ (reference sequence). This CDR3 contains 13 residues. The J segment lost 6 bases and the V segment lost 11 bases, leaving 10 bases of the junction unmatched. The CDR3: CACRDRERQTQYF. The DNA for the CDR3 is TGTGCCTGCCGGGACAGGGAAAGACAGACCCAGTACTTC.

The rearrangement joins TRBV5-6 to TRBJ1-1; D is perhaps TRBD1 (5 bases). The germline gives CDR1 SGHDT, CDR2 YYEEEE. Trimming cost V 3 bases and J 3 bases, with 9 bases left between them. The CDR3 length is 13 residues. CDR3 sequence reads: CASSWDGYTEAFF. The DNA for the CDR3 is TGTGCCAGCAGCTGGGACGGATACACTGAAGCTTTCTTT.

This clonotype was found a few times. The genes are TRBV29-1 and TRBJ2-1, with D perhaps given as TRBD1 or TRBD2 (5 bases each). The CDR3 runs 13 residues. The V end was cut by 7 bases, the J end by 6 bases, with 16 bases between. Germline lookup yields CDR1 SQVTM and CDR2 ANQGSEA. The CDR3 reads CSAAGTIGNEQFF. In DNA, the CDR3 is TGCAGCGCCGCCGGGACCATTGGCAATGAGCAGTTCTTC.

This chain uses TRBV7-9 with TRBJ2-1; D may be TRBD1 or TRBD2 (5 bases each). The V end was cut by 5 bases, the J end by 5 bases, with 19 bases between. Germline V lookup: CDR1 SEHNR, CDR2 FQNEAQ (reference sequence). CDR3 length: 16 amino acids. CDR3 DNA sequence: TGTGCCAGCAGCATTACTGGGCCCCTGGGGGACAATGAGCAGTTCTTC. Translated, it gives CASSITGPLGDNEQFF. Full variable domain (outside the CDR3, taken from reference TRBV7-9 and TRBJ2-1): DTGVSQNPRHKITKRGQNVTFRCDPISEHNRLYWYRQTLGQGPEFLTYFQNEAQLEKSRLLSDRFSAERPKGSFSTLEIQRTEQGDSAMYLCASSITGPLGDNEQFFGPGTRLTVL.

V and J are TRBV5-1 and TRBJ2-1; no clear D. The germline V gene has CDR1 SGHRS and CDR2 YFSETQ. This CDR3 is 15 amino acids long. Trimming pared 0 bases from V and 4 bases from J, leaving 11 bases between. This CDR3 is CASSLGPIGYNEQFF. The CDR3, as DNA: TGCGCCAGCAGCTTGGGCCCCATCGGATACAATGAGCAGTTCTTC.

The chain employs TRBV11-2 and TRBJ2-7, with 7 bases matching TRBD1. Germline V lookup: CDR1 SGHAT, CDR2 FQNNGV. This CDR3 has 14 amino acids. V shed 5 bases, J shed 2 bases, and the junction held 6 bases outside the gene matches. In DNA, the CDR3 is TGTGCCAGCAGCATGGACAGGTTCCCCTACGAGCAGTACTTC. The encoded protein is CASSMDRFPYEQYF.

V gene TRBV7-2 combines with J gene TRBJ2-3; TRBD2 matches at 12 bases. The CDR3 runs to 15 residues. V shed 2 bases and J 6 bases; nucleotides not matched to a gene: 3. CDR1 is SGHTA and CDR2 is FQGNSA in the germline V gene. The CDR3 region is CASSLLAGGRDTQYF. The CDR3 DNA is TGTGCCAGCAGCTTACTAGCGGGGGGGCGGGATACGCAGTATTTT.

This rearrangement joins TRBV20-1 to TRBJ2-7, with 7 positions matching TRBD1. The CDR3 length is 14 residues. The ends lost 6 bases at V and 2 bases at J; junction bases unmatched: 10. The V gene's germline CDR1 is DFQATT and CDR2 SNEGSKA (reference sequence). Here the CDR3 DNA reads TGCAGTGCCCCACAGGGGCGGAACGCCTACGAGCAGTACTTC. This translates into CSAPQGRNAYEQYF.

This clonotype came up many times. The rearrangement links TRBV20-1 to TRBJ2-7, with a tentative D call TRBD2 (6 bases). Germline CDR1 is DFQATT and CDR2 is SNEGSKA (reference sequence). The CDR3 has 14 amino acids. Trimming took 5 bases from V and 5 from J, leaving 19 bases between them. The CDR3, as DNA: TGCAGTGCTTCCCGACTAGGTCGGTGGGACGAGCAGTACTTC. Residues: CSASRLGRWDEQYF.